The T cell receptor beta chain under discussion was sequenced for a study of blood T cells in healthy people across ages. This CDR3 comprises 17 residues. CDR1 is MNHEY, CDR2 SMNVEV, per germline (reference sequence). The authors ran a second PCR of roughly 7 to 11 cycles using a sample-barcoded 5' primer and a J-beta primer mix. Each CDR3 protein is one row after TCRdb ran MiXCR on the 5' RACE reads. This table has 550,000 to 600,000 distinct CDR3 sequences, 45% to 55% appearing once. The J gene is TRBJ2-4, the V gene TRBV27; TRBD2 matches at 14 bases. The J call is uncertain, as TRBJ2-7 better fits the DNA end. The sequenced sample was blood. This clonotype was sampled from a man of 80 years or more in good health. Here the CDR3 DNA reads TGTGCCAGCAGTTTAAGACTAGCGGGAGGGCCGAGTTACGAGCAGTACTTC. Protein sequence: CASSLRLAGGPSYEQYF.